This is a list of T cell receptor beta chains from one sample in a study of T cells in Graves' hyperthyroidism and ophthalmopathy. In TCRdb, the multiplex PCR reads were re-called with MiXCR into one record per CDR3 protein. This repertoire shows 550,000 to 700,000 distinct CDR3 sequences, about 45% found once; its top ten account for 15% to 20%. The sequencing input was peripheral blood or thyroid tissue (not recorded which). The origin of the receptors is an adult woman with Graves' disease, either hyperthyroidism or ophthalmopathy (not recorded which). CDR3s include the opening cysteine and the closing phenylalanine or tryptophan. Each record gives: clone size, J gene, D gene, V gene, CDR3 protein, CDR3 DNA. The D gene is left open where the match is weak. Expanded clones get a size class; other rows say once, few or many, or leave the size out.

clone_size: .
j_call: TRBJ1-1
d_call: TRBD1
v_call: TRBV20-1
cdr3_aa: CSASGTGIAFF
cdr3_nt: TGCAGTGCTAGCGGGACAGGTATTGCTTTCTTT

clone_size: .
j_call: TRBJ2-7
d_call: TRBD1
v_call: TRBV7-9
cdr3_aa: CASSPGTGGKGYEQYF
cdr3_nt: TGCGCCAGCAGCCCCGGGACAGGGGGTAAAGGCTACGAGCAGTACTTC

clone_size: .
j_call: TRBJ1-2
d_call: TRBD1
v_call: TRBV7-9
cdr3_aa: CASSQGDDYGYTF
cdr3_nt: TGTGCCAGCAGCCAGGGGGATGACTATGGCTACACCTTC

clone_size: .
j_call: TRBJ2-3
d_call: .
v_call: TRBV7-9
cdr3_aa: CASSLDAGIDTDTQYF
cdr3_nt: TGTGCCAGCAGCTTAGATGCTGGAATTGACACAGATACGCAGTATTTT

clone_size: once
j_call: TRBJ2-6
d_call: .
v_call: TRBV7-3
cdr3_aa: CASSLKGFGANVLTF
cdr3_nt: TGTGCCAGCAGCTTAAAGGGGTTTGGGGCCAACGTCCTGACTTTC

clone_size: many
j_call: TRBJ2-5
d_call: .
v_call: TRBV28
cdr3_aa: CASIDNRGGEETQYF
cdr3_nt: TGTGCCAGCATTGACAACAGGGGCGGGGAAGAGACCCAGTACTTC

clone_size: .
j_call: TRBJ2-5
d_call: .
v_call: TRBV2
cdr3_aa: CASSYLENTQETQYF
cdr3_nt: TGTGCCAGCAGTTACTTAGAGAACACTCAAGAGACCCAGTACTTC

clone_size: .
j_call: TRBJ2-5
d_call: TRBD1
v_call: TRBV19
cdr3_aa: CASSRQGAVETQYF
cdr3_nt: TGTGCCAGCAGCAGACAGGGGGCGGTGGAGACCCAGTACTTC

clone_size: many
j_call: TRBJ1-4
d_call: .
v_call: TRBV2
cdr3_aa: CASRALNEKLFF
cdr3_nt: TGTGCCAGCCGGGCCCTTAATGAAAAACTGTTTTTT

clone_size: .
j_call: TRBJ1-4
d_call: .
v_call: TRBV7-8
cdr3_aa: CASGSRTLGDEKLFF
cdr3_nt: TGTGCCAGCGGCAGCCGGACGTTAGGGGATGAAAAACTGTTTTTT

clone_size: .
j_call: TRBJ1-1
d_call: TRBD1
v_call: TRBV28
cdr3_aa: CASSPRTGTNTEAFF
cdr3_nt: TGTGCCAGCAGTCCCCGGACAGGGACGAACACTGAAGCTTTCTTT

clone_size: .
j_call: TRBJ1-5
d_call: .
v_call: TRBV15
cdr3_aa: CATSSQVAAGGGRPQHF
cdr3_nt: TGTGCCACCAGCAGCCAAGTGGCGGCAGGAGGCGGGCGGCCCCAGCATTTT

clone_size: .
j_call: TRBJ2-5
d_call: TRBD2
v_call: TRBV7-8
cdr3_aa: CASAAGGLRETQYF
cdr3_nt: TGTGCCAGCGCAGCGGGAGGTTTGCGAGAGACCCAGTACTTC

clone_size: .
j_call: TRBJ1-1
d_call: .
v_call: TRBV5-5
cdr3_aa: CASSSLRGAEAFF
cdr3_nt: TGTGCCAGCAGCTCCTTAAGGGGGGCTGAAGCTTTCTTT

clone_size: .
j_call: TRBJ2-2
d_call: .
v_call: TRBV28
cdr3_aa: CASGIAITGELFF
cdr3_nt: TGTGCCAGCGGGATAGCCATCACCGGGGAGCTGTTTTTT

clone_size: .
j_call: TRBJ1-6
d_call: .
v_call: TRBV2
cdr3_aa: CASTRDGYSPPHF
cdr3_nt: TGTGCCAGCACCCGCGACGGGTACTCACCCCCCCACTTT

clone_size: many
j_call: TRBJ1-5
d_call: .
v_call: TRBV5-5
cdr3_aa: CASSLDLDQPQHF
cdr3_nt: TGTGCCAGCAGCTTGGACCTTGATCAGCCCCAGCATTTT

clone_size: many
j_call: TRBJ1-5
d_call: .
v_call: TRBV5-1
cdr3_aa: CASRGEGNQPQHF
cdr3_nt: TGCGCCAGCAGGGGGGAGGGCAATCAGCCCCAGCATTTT

clone_size: few
j_call: TRBJ2-2
d_call: .
v_call: TRBV28
cdr3_aa: CASSEAIVGGELFF
cdr3_nt: TGTGCCAGCTCGGAAGCGATCGTAGGCGGGGAGCTGTTTTTT

clone_size: many
j_call: TRBJ1-1
d_call: TRBD1
v_call: TRBV12-3/TRBV12-4
cdr3_aa: CASRQGGQLQAFF
cdr3_nt: TGTGCCAGCAGGCAAGGGGGACAGCTGCAAGCTTTCTTT

clone_size: many
j_call: TRBJ2-7
d_call: TRBD1
v_call: TRBV7-9
cdr3_aa: CASSLRQGTHEQYF
cdr3_nt: TGTGCCAGCAGCCTCAGACAGGGTACCCACGAGCAGTACTTC

clone_size: many
j_call: TRBJ2-5
d_call: TRBD1
v_call: TRBV5-6
cdr3_aa: CASSLRDRQTQYF
cdr3_nt: TGTGCCAGCAGCTTGAGGGACAGACAGACCCAGTACTTC

clone_size: few
j_call: TRBJ1-4
d_call: .
v_call: TRBV7-2
cdr3_aa: CASSLLGTPNEKLFF
cdr3_nt: TGTGCCAGCAGCTTATTGGGGACGCCTAATGAAAAACTGTTTTTT

clone_size: .
j_call: TRBJ1-5
d_call: TRBD1
v_call: TRBV2
cdr3_aa: CASSRDRGQPQHF
cdr3_nt: TGTGCCAGCAGTCGGGACAGGGGGCAGCCCCAGCATTTT

clone_size: .
j_call: TRBJ2-5
d_call: .
v_call: TRBV25-1
cdr3_aa: CTSSKGTETQYF
cdr3_nt: TGTACCAGCAGTAAGGGAACAGAGACCCAGTACTTC

clone_size: many
j_call: TRBJ1-2
d_call: .
v_call: TRBV5-1
cdr3_aa: CASSRRGYYTF
cdr3_nt: TGCGCCAGCAGCCGTCGGGGTTACTACACCTTC

clone_size: .
j_call: TRBJ1-2
d_call: .
v_call: TRBV7-2
cdr3_aa: CASSLDRRGSGHTF
cdr3_nt: TGTGCCAGCAGCTTAGACCGGCGGGGTAGTGGCCACACCTTC

clone_size: .
j_call: TRBJ2-7
d_call: .
v_call: TRBV29-1
cdr3_aa: CSVVMLAGTGEQYF
cdr3_nt: TGCAGCGTTGTCATGTTGGCAGGGACGGGCGAGCAGTACTTC

clone_size: few
j_call: TRBJ2-7
d_call: .
v_call: TRBV2
cdr3_aa: CASSYSPTIPLTYEQYF
cdr3_nt: TGTGCCAGCAGTTACTCCCCCACAATACCGCTAACCTACGAGCAGTACTTC

clone_size: .
j_call: TRBJ1-2
d_call: TRBD1
v_call: TRBV20-1
cdr3_aa: CSEATGTSTANYGYTF
cdr3_nt: TGCAGTGAAGCGACAGGGACTTCTACGGCTAACTATGGCTACACCTTC

clone_size: once
j_call: TRBJ2-7
d_call: TRBD2
v_call: TRBV15
cdr3_aa: CATSRDQGLAGGLYPQLNEQYF
cdr3_nt: TGTGCCACCAGCAGAGATCAGGGACTAGCGGGAGGGCTTTACCCCCAATTGAACGAGCAGTACTTC

clone_size: few
j_call: TRBJ2-7
d_call: .
v_call: TRBV10-3
cdr3_aa: CAIRGDTSYEQYF
cdr3_nt: TGTGCCATCAGAGGGGACACGAGCTACGAGCAGTACTTC

clone_size: .
j_call: TRBJ2-6
d_call: .
v_call: TRBV28
cdr3_aa: CASSFFTGSGANVLTF
cdr3_nt: TGTGCCAGCAGTTTCTTCACAGGGTCTGGGGCCAACGTCCTGACTTTC

clone_size: .
j_call: TRBJ1-4
d_call: TRBD1
v_call: TRBV7-3
cdr3_aa: CASSDGQGEEKLFF
cdr3_nt: TGTGCCAGCAGCGACGGACAGGGGGAAGAAAAACTGTTTTTT

clone_size: .
j_call: TRBJ2-7
d_call: .
v_call: TRBV19
cdr3_aa: CASSRPQGRGYEQYF
cdr3_nt: TGTGCCAGTAGTAGGCCCCAGGGAAGAGGCTACGAGCAGTACTTC

clone_size: .
j_call: TRBJ2-7
d_call: TRBD1
v_call: TRBV9
cdr3_aa: CASSYRPPFQGASYEQYF
cdr3_nt: TGTGCCAGCAGCTACCGACCCCCGTTCCAGGGGGCGTCCTACGAGCAGTACTTC

clone_size: many
j_call: TRBJ2-7
d_call: .
v_call: TRBV7-2
cdr3_aa: CASSFPGASYEQYF
cdr3_nt: TGTGCCAGCAGCTTCCCGGGGGCTTCCTACGAGCAGTACTTC

clone_size: .
j_call: TRBJ1-4
d_call: .
v_call: TRBV29-1
cdr3_aa: CSVAAIGEKLFF
cdr3_nt: TGCAGCGTAGCCGCCATTGGAGAAAAACTGTTTTTT

clone_size: .
j_call: TRBJ1-1
d_call: TRBD1
v_call: TRBV12-3/TRBV12-4
cdr3_aa: CASSHQGQGNTEAFF
cdr3_nt: TGTGCCAGCAGCCACCAGGGACAGGGAAACACTGAAGCTTTCTTT

clone_size: once
j_call: TRBJ2-5
d_call: .
v_call: TRBV29-1
cdr3_aa: CSPYTTGARATQYF
cdr3_nt: TGCAGCCCCTATACGACGGGGGCCCGCGCTACCCAGTACTTC

clone_size: many
j_call: TRBJ2-7
d_call: .
v_call: TRBV5-1
cdr3_aa: CASSAPNGGQSDF
cdr3_nt: TGCGCCAGCAGCGCACCCAACGGGGGACAGAGCGACTTC

clone_size: .
j_call: TRBJ1-1
d_call: .
v_call: TRBV5-1
cdr3_aa: CASSLDPRMAEAFF
cdr3_nt: TGCGCCAGCAGCTTGGACCCTCGTATGGCTGAAGCTTTCTTT

clone_size: .
j_call: TRBJ2-4
d_call: .
v_call: TRBV2
cdr3_aa: CASSERAGRAKNIQYF
cdr3_nt: TGTGCCAGCAGTGAAAGGGCGGGCCGAGCCAAAAACATTCAGTACTTC

clone_size: many
j_call: TRBJ1-1
d_call: .
v_call: TRBV7-9
cdr3_aa: CASSSRTRVTEAFF
cdr3_nt: TGTGCCAGCAGCTCTCGTACTCGGGTGACTGAAGCTTTCTTT